Reported below is one T cell receptor (beta chain). No antigen is known for it. Sequenced by immunoSEQ multiplex PCR; TCRdb stores in-frame clones only, minus some. The profile shows tens of thousands of clones, approximately 83% of them singletons. Germline CDR1 is GTSNPN and CDR2 is SVGIG (reference sequence). The CDR3 has 12 residues. The ends were cut back, 0 bases at V and 8 bases at J, with 10 bases in the middle. This entry comes from a study of T cell responses to AZD1222 COVID-19 vaccine. About the study: Investigators merged groups given second doses at roughly 4 or roughly 12 weeks.

General study findings and limits: Nearly half of spike-specific TCRs reportedly go after variant regions that carry no mutations. Repertoires were obtained only post-peak T cell response. CD4 TCRs associated with vaccination spanned spike, dominating at 160-218 and 743-854.

Specimen: peripheral blood, collected on day 0 of AZD1222 vaccination. This TCR came from an adult in good health. The chain recombines TRBV30 with TRBJ1-2; D possibly corresponds to TRBD1 (5 bases). CDR3 bases: TGTGCCTGGAGTGTGGGGGATTGGGGCTACACCTTC. Translation gives CAWSVGDWGYTF.